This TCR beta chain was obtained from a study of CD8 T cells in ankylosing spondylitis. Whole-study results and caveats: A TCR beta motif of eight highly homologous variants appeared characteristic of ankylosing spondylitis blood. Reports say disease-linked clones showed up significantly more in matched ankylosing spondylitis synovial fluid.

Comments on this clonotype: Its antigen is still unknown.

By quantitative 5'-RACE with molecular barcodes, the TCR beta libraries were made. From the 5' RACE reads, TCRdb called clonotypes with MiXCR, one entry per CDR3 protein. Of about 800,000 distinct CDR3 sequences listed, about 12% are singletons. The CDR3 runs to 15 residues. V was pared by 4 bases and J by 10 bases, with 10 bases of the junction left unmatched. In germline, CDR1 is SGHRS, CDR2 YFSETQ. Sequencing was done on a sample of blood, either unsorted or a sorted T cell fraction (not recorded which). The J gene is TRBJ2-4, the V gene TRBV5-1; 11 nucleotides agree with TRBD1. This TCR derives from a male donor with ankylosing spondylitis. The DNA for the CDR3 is TGCGCCAGCAGCGGTGAGGGACAGGGGGTTGAGATTCAGTACTTC. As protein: CASSGEGQGVEIQYF.